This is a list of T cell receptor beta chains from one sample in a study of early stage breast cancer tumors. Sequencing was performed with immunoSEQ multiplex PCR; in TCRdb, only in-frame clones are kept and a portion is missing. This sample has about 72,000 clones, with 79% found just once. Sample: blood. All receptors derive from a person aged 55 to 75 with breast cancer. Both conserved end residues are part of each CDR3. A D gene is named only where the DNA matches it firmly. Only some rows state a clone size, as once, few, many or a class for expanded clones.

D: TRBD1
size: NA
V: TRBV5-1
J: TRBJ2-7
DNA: TGCGCCAGCAGCAAATACGGGACAGGGTCCTACGAGCAGTACTTC
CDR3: CASSKYGTGSYEQYF

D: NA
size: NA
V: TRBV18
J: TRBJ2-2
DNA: TGTGCCAGCTCACCACGAGCGGCGAACACCGGGGAGCTGTTTTTT
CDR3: CASSPRAANTGELFF

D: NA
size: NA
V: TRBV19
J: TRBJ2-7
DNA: TGTGCCAGTAGTATCCCCGGGGGCGAGCAGTACTTC
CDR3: CASSIPGGEQYF

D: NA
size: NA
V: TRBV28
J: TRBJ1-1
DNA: TGTGCCAGCAGCCCTGTAGGGATTGTACGGGCTTTCTTT
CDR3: CASSPVGIVRAFF

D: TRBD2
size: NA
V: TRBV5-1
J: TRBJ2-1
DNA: TGCGCCAGCAGCTTGGAACTAGCGGGGTCCTACAATGAGCAGTTCTTC
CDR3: CASSLELAGSYNEQFF

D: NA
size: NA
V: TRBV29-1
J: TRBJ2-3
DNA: TGCAGCGTTACAGGACTTCGTGGGGGGGCGGCAGATACGCAGTATTTT
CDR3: CSVTGLRGGAADTQYF

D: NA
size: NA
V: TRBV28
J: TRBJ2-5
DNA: TGTGCCAGCAGTCCCCAGATGGGCCCGGCGTACTTC
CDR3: CASSPQMGPAYF

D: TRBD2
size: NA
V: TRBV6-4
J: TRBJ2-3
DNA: TGTGCCAGCAGTGACAGCGGGGGGGGAACAGATACGCAGTATTTT
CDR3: CASSDSGGGTDTQYF

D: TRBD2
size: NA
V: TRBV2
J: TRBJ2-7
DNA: TGTGCCAGCAAGTGGGCGGGAGGAGCGGGCTACGAGCAGTACTTC
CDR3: CASKWAGGAGYEQYF

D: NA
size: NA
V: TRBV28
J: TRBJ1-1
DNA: TGTGCCAGCACCCGTGGAGGGGTGAACACTGAAGCTTTCTTT
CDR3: CASTRGGVNTEAFF

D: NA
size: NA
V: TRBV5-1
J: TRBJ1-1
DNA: TGCGCCAGCAGCCTAGGACAGAGCTTCACTGAAGCTTTCTTT
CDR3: CASSLGQSFTEAFF

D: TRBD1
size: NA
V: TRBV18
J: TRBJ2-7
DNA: TGTGCCAGCTCCTCCGGGACAGGGGGCTTAGGCGAGCAGTACTTC
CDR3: CASSSGTGGLGEQYF

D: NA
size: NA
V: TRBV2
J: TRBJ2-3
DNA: TGTGCCAGCAGTGTTGAGAGTGCAGATACGCAGTATTTT
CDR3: CASSVESADTQYF

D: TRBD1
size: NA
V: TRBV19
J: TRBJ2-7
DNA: TGTGCCAGTAGTCCCGGGACAGCTTACGAGCAGTACTTC
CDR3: CASSPGTAYEQYF

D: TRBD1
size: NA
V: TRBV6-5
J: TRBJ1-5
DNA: TGTGCCAGCAGCAGGACAGGGAGAAATCAGCCCCAGCATTTT
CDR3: CASSRTGRNQPQHF

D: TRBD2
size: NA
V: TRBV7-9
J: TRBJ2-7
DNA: TGTGCCAGCAGCTTAGCAAGCGGGAGGGTATCCTACGAGCAGTACTTC
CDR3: CASSLASGRVSYEQYF

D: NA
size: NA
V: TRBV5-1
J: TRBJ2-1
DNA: TGCGCCAGTTCTAATGTAGACAATGAGCAGTTCTTC
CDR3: CASSNVDNEQFF

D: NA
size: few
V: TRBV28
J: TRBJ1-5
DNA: TGTGCCAGCATCTCGACATCGGGGTTTATGAATCAGCCCCAGCATTTT
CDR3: CASISTSGFMNQPQHF

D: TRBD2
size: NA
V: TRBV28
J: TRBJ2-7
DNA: TGTGCCAGCAGGGGCCATGGGGGGGATTACTACGAGCAGTACTTC
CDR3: CASRGHGGDYYEQYF

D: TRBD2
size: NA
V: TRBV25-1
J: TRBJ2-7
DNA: TGTGCCAGCAGAAGAAGCGGGACTGAGCCCTACGAGCAGTACTTC
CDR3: CASRRSGTEPYEQYF

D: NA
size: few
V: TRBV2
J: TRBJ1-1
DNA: TGTGCCAGCAGCGCCGGGATGGACGCCGAAGCTTTCTTT
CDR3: CASSAGMDAEAFF

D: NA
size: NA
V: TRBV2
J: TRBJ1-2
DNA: TGTGCCAGCAGTCCCCAGGGAAGCGACTATGGCTACACCTTC
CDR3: CASSPQGSDYGYTF

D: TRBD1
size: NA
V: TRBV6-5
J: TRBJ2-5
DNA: TGTGCCAGCTGGGACAGGGGGGGACAAGAGACCCAGTACTTC
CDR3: CASWDRGGQETQYF

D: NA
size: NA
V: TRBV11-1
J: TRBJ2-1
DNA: TGTGCCAGCAGGCGTCAGGAGGACAATGAGCAGTTCTTC
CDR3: CASRRQEDNEQFF

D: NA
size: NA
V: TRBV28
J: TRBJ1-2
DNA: TGTGCCAGCACCCCGGGAAGTTACTATGGCTACACCTTC
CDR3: CASTPGSYYGYTF

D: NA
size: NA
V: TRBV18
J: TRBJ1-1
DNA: TGTGCCAGCTCACCGGGGCAGGACACTGAAGCTTTCTTT
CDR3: CASSPGQDTEAFF

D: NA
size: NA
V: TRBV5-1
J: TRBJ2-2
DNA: TGCGCCAGCAGCTCCAAGACAGGTTCGGACACCGGGGAGCTGTTTTTT
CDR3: CASSSKTGSDTGELFF

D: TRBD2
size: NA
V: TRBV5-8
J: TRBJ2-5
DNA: TGTGCCAGCGCGGAGCGGGGGGTCCAAGAGACCCAGTACTTC
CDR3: CASAERGVQETQYF

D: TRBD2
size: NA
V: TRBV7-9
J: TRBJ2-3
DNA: TGTGCCAGCAGCTTAGGGCTAGCGGGGCTCACAGATACGCAGTATTTT
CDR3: CASSLGLAGLTDTQYF

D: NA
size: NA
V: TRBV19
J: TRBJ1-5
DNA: TGTGCCAGTAGTATAGGCCCCGGCCTCAATCAGCCCCAGCATTTT
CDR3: CASSIGPGLNQPQHF

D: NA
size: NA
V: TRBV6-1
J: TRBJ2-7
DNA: TGTGCCAGCATTACCTCCCGGCCAGGGTCCTACGAGCAGTACTTC
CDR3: CASITSRPGSYEQYF

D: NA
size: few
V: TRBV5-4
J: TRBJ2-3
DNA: TGTGCCAGCGCTGGATCCCAGGGAAGCACAGATACGCAGTATTTT
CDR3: CASAGSQGSTDTQYF

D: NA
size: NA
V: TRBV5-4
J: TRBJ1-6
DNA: TGTGCCAGCAGCGGGGGGGACGGGGGATTATACTCCCTCCACTTT
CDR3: CASSGGDGGLYSLHF

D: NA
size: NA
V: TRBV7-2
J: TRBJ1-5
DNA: TGTGCCAGCAGCTTCTTTGGTGATCAGCCCCAGCATTTT
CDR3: CASSFFGDQPQHF

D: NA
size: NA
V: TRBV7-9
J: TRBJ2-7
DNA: TGTGCCAGCAGCTTAGCGGGGGGACAGTCCTACGAGCAGTACTTC
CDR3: CASSLAGGQSYEQYF

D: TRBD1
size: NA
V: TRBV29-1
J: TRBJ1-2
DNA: TGCAGCGTTGTGACAGGGGGCAACTATGGCTACACCTTC
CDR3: CSVVTGGNYGYTF

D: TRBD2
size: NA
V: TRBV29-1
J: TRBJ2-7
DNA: TGCAGCGTTGAACGCCGGGGGGGCTCCTACGAGCAGTACTTC
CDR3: CSVERRGGSYEQYF

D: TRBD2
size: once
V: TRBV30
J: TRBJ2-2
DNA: TGTGCCTGGAGTGTCGTAAGCGGGGGTACCGGGGAGCTGTTTTTT
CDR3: CAWSVVSGGTGELFF

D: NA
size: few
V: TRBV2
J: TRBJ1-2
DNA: TGTGCCAGCAGTGGGTTCGCGAACGCTAACTATGGCTACACCTTC
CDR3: CASSGFANANYGYTF

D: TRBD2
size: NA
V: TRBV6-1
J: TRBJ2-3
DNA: TGTGCCAGCAGTGAACGCCCAGCGGGGGCCCCCACAGATACGCAGTATTTT
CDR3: CASSERPAGAPTDTQYF

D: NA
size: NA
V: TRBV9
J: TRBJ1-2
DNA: TGTGCCAGCAGCCGGGACTTTAATCTCGCTAACTATGGCTACACCTTC
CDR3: CASSRDFNLANYGYTF

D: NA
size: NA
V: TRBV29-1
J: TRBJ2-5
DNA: TGCAGCGTTGTTGGGCACCAAACGCTGGGCCAAGAGACCCAGTACTTC
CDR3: CSVVGHQTLGQETQYF